This TCR beta chain emerged from a study of post-analysis software for immune sequencing data. Whole-study results and caveats: Five or six TRBV segments were significantly more frequent in patients than in controls. TRBV5-6, TRBV5-1 and TRBV20-1 were among these segments. Normalized Chao1 diversity was significantly lower in multiple sclerosis patients than in controls.

Germline lookup yields CDR1 MGHRA and CDR2 YSYEKL. The CDR3 is made up of 14 amino acids. Prepared TCR beta cDNA libraries contained unique molecular identifiers. Input populations of roughly 0.85 to 11 million T cells gave rise to around 500,000 cDNA molecules. In TCRdb, the PCR reads were re-called with MiXCR into one record per CDR3 protein. The sample includes about 400,000 distinct CDR3 sequences, less than 35% seen only once; the top ten take around an eighth. Comment on this clonotype: Antigen unknown.

The sample was blood. The clonotype comes from a girl aged 5 to 17 with multiple sclerosis. V is TRBV4-1 and J is TRBJ2-4, with a weak D call TRBD2 (6 bases). The DNA end lines up better with TRBJ2-7; the J call may be wrong. Here the CDR3 DNA reads TGCGCCAGCAGCCATGGAGGGGCAACCTACGAGCAGTACTTC. It codes for CASSHGGATYEQYF.